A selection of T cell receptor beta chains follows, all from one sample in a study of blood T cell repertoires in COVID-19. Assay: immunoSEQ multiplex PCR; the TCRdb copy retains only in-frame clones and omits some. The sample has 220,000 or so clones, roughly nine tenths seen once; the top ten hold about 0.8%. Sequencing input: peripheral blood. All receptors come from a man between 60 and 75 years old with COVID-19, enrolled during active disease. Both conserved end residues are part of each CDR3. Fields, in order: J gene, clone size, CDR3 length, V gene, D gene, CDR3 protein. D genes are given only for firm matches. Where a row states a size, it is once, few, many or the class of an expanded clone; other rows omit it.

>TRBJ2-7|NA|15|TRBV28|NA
CASVPTGVESYEQYF
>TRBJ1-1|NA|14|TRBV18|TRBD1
CASSPRTGNTEAFF
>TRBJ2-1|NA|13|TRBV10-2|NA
CASSVLARDEQFF
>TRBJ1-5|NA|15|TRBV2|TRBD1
CASTGQGIENQPQHF
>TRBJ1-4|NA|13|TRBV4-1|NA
CASSLSRGEKLFF
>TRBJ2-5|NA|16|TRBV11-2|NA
CASSLDLARVQETQYF
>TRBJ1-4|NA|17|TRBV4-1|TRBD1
CASTRTGNGGDNEKLFF
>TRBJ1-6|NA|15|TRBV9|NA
CASSVFATYNSPLHF
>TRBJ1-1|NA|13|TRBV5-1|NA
CASSSTVNTEAFF
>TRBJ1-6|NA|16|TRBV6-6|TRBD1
CASSQPGTGVFSPLHF
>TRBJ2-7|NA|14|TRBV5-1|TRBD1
CASSSGQGENEQYF
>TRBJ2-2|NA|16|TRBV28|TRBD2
CASSFSRLAGAGELFF
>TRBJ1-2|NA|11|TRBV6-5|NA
CASSTGSGYTF
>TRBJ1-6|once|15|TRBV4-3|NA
CASSQDGHVDSPLHF
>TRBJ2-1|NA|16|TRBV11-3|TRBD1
CASSLTVWDRVDEQFF
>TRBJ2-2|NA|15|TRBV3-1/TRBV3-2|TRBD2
CASSQVAGRTGELFF
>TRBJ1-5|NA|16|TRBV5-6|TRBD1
CASSLTRTGRNQPQHF
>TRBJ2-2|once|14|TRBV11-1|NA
CASSLAQWTGELFF
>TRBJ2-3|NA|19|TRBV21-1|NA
CASSKEGPPDRVPTDTQYF
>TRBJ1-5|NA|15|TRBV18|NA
CASSPLGASNQPQHF
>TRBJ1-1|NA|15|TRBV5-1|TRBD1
CASRGTVAENTEAFF
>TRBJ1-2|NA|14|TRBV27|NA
CASSFLSGDYGYTF
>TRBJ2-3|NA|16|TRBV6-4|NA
CARGTSPSGSTDTQYF
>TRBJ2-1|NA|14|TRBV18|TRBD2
CASSPPGLGYEQFF
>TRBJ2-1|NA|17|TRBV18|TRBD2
CASSPGGAARGGTEQFF
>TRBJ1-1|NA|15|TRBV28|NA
CASTAGGSAAPEAFF